This is a list of T cell receptor beta chains from one sample in a study of blood T cell repertoires in COVID-19. TCRdb keeps only in-frame clones here, not all; method: immunoSEQ multiplex PCR. Of about 130,000 clones in the sample, about 75% were seen once. The specimen sequenced was peripheral blood. Receptors originate from a man of 80 years or more with acute or convalescent COVID-19. CDR3s include the opening cysteine and the closing phenylalanine or tryptophan. Clone size is given for some rows only: seen once, a few or many times, or a class if the clone is expanded.

-,16,TRBV12-5,CASGLVPMSGANVLTF
few,15,TRBV28,CASNILGTDTSPLHF
-,16,TRBV10-3,CAISPRQGIDIGELFF
-,15,TRBV14,CASSQAYRFDSPLHF
-,13,TRBV6-5,CASSLGRNYGYTF
-,12,TRBV6-5,CASSTGPDTQYF
-,15,TRBV10-3,CAIRTGQAGTGELFF
-,13,TRBV5-1,CASSLAGTYEQYF
-,15,TRBV9,CASSPDRGPVETQYF
-,18,TRBV21-1,CASSSRGHPESSYNEQFF
many,14,TRBV9,CASSYLENNSPLHF
-,11,TRBV28,CASSLSYGYTF
few,14,TRBV6-2/TRBV6-3,CASSYSGGNTEAFF
-,12,TRBV21-1,CASKGTGDEQYF
-,15,TRBV28,CASRRYRGGSYEQYF
-,12,TRBV5-1,CASSWDRDTQYF